The 15 T cell receptor beta chains presented below share a single source sample, sequenced in a study of post-analysis software for immune sequencing data. Findings of the study overall: Relative to controls, patients had five TRBV segments at higher frequency, with TRBV5-6, TRBV5-1 and TRBV20-1 among these.

Included in the TCR beta cDNA libraries were unique molecular identifiers. MiXCR, run by TCRdb on the PCR reads, gives a single entry per CDR3 protein. The sample yields fewer than 550,000 distinct CDR3 sequences, around 34% seen once. Their recognized antigens are unknown. Sequencing used blood. The receptors derive from a girl aged 2-17 years with multiple sclerosis.

This chain uses TRBV9 with TRBJ2-1; D gene uncertain. Trimming took off 4 bases at V and 7 bases at J, with 12 bases between the two ends. CDR3 length: 13 amino acids. Germline V gene data show CDR1 as SGDLS and CDR2 as YYNGEE. The CDR3 reads CASSPMPRNEQFF. CDR3 nucleotides: TGTGCCAGCAGCCCCATGCCTAGAAATGAGCAGTTCTTC.

The chain links TRBV14 to TRBJ2-2; D unclear. Per germline, CDR1 SGHDN and CDR2 FVKESK. The CDR3 runs 14 residues. V lost 1 base, J lost 6 bases, and 9 bases lay in between. CDR3: CASSQVGKSGELFF. As DNA, the CDR3 is TGTGCCAGCAGCCAAGTGGGAAAATCCGGGGAGCTGTTTTTT.

There are a few counts of this clonotype. The chain carries TRBV10-3 and TRBJ1-2; D not certain. The V gene lost 8 bases and the J gene lost 8 bases, with 12 bases spanning the gap. Germline V gives CDR1 ENHRY, CDR2 SYGVKD. The CDR3 has 11 residues. The DNA for the CDR3 is TGTGCCATCTCCCTCGGAGGCGGCTACACCTTC. This codes for CAISLGGGYTF.

The chain uses TRBV5-5 and TRBJ2-2, with 9 bases that match TRBD2. Trimming removed 0 bases from V and 4 bases from J; junction bases left unmatched: 10. The CDR3 has 18 residues. CDR1 is SGHKS, CDR2 YYEKEE, per germline (reference sequence). The CDR3 loop reads CASSLALRRAGGTGELFF. The CDR3 DNA reads as TGTGCCAGCAGCTTGGCCCTCCGTCGAGCGGGGGGCACCGGGGAGCTGTTTTTT.

The table lists this clonotype with many counts. The chain has TRBV12-3 or TRBV12-4 and TRBJ2-5, with 14 positions matching TRBD2. The CDR3 runs 18 residues. The trim removed 5 bases at V and 0 bases at J, leaving 8 bases unmatched. The CDR3 DNA sequence: TGTGCCAGCAGTGCCGGACTAGCGGGGGGCTTCCACCAAGAGACCCAGTACTTC. This encodes CASSAGLAGGFHQETQYF.

This chain uses TRBV5-5 with TRBJ1-2; D gene unclear. V lost 4 bases and J lost 4, with 14 bases in between. The CDR3 sequence is 14 residues long. Looked up from germline, CDR1 is SGHKS and CDR2 is YYEKEE (reference sequence). The CDR3 DNA reads as TGTGCCAGCAGCCCCGACGAAGGCCTCTATGGCTACACCTTC. This codes for CASSPDEGLYGYTF.

This clonotype was seen a few times. The gene calls are TRBV7-3 and TRBJ1-2; D gene uncertain. The germline V and J ends were trimmed by 3 bases and 3 bases, with 8 bases remaining between them. The CDR3 extends over 13 amino acids. Germline assignment: CDR1 SGHTA and CDR2 FQGTGA. This CDR3 is CASSLTTDYGYTF. CDR3 bases: TGTGCCAGCAGCTTGACAACCGACTATGGCTACACCTTC.

The rearrangement joins TRBV29-1 to TRBJ1-4, with D hard to call. Germline CDR1 reads SQVTM; CDR2 reads ANQGSEA. Trimming pared 6 bases from V and 4 bases from J, leaving 15 bases between. The CDR3 totals 14 residues. The CDR3 DNA sequence: TGCAGCGTCGCTGTGACACCCTTTAATGAAAAACTGTTTTTT. It codes for CSVAVTPFNEKLFF.

This clonotype showed up just once. V and J are TRBV29-1 and TRBJ1-1, with 10 bases that match TRBD1. Per germline, CDR1 SQVTM and CDR2 ANQGSEA. V lost 3 bases, J lost 3 bases, and 7 bases stayed unmatched. This CDR3 comprises 15 residues. In DNA form, the CDR3 reads TGCAGCGTTGACGGGACAGGGGTTTCGTACACTGAAGCTTTCTTT. Amino acids: CSVDGTGVSYTEAFF.

The chain recombines TRBV5-1 with TRBJ1-2, with TRBD1 matching over 7 bases. The V segment lost 4 bases and the J segment 4 bases; nucleotides outside the gene matches: 16. Germline V CDR1 and CDR2: SGHRS, YFSETQ. This CDR3 region has 17 residues. The CDR3 nucleotides are TGCGCCAGCAGCGGCGGGTTGCAGGGGGTCGTCGGCTATGGCTACACCTTC. It specifies CASSGGLQGVVGYGYTF.

The rearrangement joins TRBV4-1 to TRBJ1-1; TRBD1 aligns across 7 bases. This CDR3 is 17 amino acids long. Germline V gene lookup returns CDR1 MGHRA and CDR2 YSYEKL. With V trimmed by 1 base and J by 4 bases, 12 bases remained unmatched. The CDR3 nucleotides are TGCGCCAGCAGCCAAGCGGTAGGGGAGACAGGGCCCACTGAAGCTTTCTTT. Its translation: CASSQAVGETGPTEAFF.

In its sample, this clonotype was seen once. This chain joins TRBV29-1 and TRBJ1-5; weak D call: TRBD1 (5 bases). The germline CDR1 and CDR2 sequences are SQVTM and ANQGSEA. The V gene lost 2 bases and the J gene lost 3 bases, with 8 bases spanning the gap. This CDR3 spans 13 amino acids. The CDR3 DNA sequence: TGCAGCGTTGAAATTGGGGCCAATCAGCCCCAGCATTTT. This gives the protein CSVEIGANQPQHF.

The rearrangement links TRBV28 to TRBJ2-5; TRBD2 aligns across 10 bases. This CDR3 is 17 amino acids long. Trimming cost V 3 bases and J 1 base; bases outside gene matches: 8. CDR1 is MDHEN and CDR2 is SYDVKM in the germline V gene. In nucleotides, the CDR3 is TGTGCCAGCAGTTTGGACCAGCGGGGGGGTCTCCAAGAGACCCAGTACTTC. It translates to CASSLDQRGGLQETQYF.

The genes are TRBV20-1 and TRBJ2-3; 8 positions match TRBD2. In germline, CDR1 is DFQATT, CDR2 SNEGSKA (reference sequence). The CDR3 totals 14 residues. The J segment lost 1 base and the V segment lost 6 bases, leaving 6 bases of the junction unmatched. DNA of the CDR3: TGCAGTGCCAGCCCCGGGGGGGGCACAGATACGCAGTATTTT. Translated: CSASPGGGTDTQYF.

This clonotype was found a few times. The rearrangement joins TRBV28 to TRBJ2-4, with a tentative D call TRBD1 (5 bases). V was clipped by 3 bases and J by 3 bases, with 18 bases between them. Germline loops: CDR1 MDHEN, CDR2 SYDVKM. This CDR3 spans 17 amino acids. The CDR3 DNA sequence: TGTGCCAGCAGTTTCCGCGGAAGGACAAGATACAAAAACATTCAGTACTTC. Protein: CASSFRGRTRYKNIQYF.